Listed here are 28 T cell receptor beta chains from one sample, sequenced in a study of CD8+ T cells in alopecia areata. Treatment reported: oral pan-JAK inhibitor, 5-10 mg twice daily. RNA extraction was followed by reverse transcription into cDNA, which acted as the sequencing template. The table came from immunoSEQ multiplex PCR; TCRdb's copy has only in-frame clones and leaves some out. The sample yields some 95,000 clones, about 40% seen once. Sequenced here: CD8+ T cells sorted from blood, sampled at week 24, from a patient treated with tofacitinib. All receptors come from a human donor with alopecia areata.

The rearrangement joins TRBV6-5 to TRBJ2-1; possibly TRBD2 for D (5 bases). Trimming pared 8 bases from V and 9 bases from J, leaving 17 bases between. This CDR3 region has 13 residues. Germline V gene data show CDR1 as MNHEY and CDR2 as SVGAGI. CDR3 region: CASSEAGMAEQFF. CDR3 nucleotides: TGTGCCAGCTCGGAGGCAGGAATGGCTGAGCAGTTCTTC.

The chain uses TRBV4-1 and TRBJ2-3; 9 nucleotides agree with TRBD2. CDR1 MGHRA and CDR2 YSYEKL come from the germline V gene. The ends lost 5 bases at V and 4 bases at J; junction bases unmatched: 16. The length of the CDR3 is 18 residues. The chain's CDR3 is CASSSYAELAGKADTQYF. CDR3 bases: TGCGCCAGCAGCTCTTACGCCGAGCTAGCGGGAAAGGCAGATACGCAGTATTTT.

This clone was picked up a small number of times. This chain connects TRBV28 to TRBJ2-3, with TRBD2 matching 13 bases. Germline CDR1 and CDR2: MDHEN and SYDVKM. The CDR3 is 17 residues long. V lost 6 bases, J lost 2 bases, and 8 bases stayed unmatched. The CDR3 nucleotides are TGTGCCAGCAGCTACACTAGCGGGAGGGCCTTCACAGATACGCAGTATTTT. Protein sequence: CASSYTSGRAFTDTQYF.

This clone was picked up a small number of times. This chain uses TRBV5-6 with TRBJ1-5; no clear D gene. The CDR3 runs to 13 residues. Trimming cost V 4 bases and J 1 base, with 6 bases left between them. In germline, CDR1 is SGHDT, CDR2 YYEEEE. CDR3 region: CASSEGSNQPQHF. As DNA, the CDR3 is TGTGCCAGCAGCGAAGGGAGCAATCAGCCCCAGCATTTT.

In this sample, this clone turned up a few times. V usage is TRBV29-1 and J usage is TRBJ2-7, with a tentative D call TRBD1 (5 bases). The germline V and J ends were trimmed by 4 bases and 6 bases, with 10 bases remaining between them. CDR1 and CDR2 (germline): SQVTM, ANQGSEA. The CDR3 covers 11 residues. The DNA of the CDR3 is TGCAGCGTTGTATTAGGGGTCGAGCAGTACTTC. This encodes CSVVLGVEQYF.

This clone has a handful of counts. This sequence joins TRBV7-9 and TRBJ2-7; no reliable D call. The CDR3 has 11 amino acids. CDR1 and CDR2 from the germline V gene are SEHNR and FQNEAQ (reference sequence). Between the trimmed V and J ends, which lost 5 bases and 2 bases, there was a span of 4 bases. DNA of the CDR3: TGTGCCAGCAGCGGCACCTACGAGCAGTACTTC. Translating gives CASSGTYEQYF.

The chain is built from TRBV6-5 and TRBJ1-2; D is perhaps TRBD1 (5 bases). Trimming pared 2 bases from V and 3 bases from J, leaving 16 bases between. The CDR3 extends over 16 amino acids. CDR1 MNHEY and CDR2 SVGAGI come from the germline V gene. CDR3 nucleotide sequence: TGTGCCAGCAGTTACGGGGGGATTAGAGACTACTATGGCTACACCTTC. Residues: CASSYGGIRDYYGYTF.

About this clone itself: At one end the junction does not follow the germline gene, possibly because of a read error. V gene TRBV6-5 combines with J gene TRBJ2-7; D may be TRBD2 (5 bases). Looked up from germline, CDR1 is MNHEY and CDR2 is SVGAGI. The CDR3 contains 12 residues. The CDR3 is CASSYSIRDLTF. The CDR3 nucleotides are TGTGCCAGCAGTTACTCGATCCGGGATTTAACCTTC.

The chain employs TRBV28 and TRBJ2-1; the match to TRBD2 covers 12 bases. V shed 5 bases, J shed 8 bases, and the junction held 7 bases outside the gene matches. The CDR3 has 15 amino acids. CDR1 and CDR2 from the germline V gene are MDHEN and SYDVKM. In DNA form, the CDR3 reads TGTGCCAGCAGTGTACTAGCGGGAGGCTTGGATGAGCAGTTCTTC. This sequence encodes CASSVLAGGLDEQFF.

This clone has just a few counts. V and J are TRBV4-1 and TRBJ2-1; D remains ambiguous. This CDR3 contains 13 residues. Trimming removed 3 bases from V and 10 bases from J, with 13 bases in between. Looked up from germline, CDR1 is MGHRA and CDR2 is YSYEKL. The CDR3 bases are TGCGCCAGCAGCCATCAATCCGAAGGGGAGCAGTTCTTC. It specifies CASSHQSEGEQFF.

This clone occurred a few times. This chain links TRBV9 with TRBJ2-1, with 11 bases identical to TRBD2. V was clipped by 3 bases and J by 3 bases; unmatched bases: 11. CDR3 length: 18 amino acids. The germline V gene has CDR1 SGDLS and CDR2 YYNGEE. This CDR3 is CASSGGNPGLADYNEQFF. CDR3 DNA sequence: TGTGCCAGCAGCGGCGGGAATCCGGGACTAGCGGACTACAATGAGCAGTTCTTC.

CDR3 sequence (DNA): TGTGCCAGCAGCTCGGGACTAGGACTCTACGAGCAGTACTTC. Its translation: CASSSGLGLYEQYF. V gene TRBV7-2 combines with J gene TRBJ2-7; TRBD2 matches at 8 bases. This CDR3 contains 14 residues. The V gene end was trimmed by 4 bases and the J gene end by 3 bases; junction bases not matched to a gene: 5. Germline V CDR1 and CDR2: SGHTA, FQGNSA.

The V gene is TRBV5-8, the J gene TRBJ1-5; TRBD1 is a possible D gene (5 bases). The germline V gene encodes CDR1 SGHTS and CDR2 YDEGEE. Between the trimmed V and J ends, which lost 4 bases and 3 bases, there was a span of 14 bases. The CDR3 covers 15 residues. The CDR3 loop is CASSLNGGVNQPQHF. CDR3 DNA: TGTGCCAGCAGCCTTAACGGGGGGGTCAATCAGCCCCAGCATTTT.

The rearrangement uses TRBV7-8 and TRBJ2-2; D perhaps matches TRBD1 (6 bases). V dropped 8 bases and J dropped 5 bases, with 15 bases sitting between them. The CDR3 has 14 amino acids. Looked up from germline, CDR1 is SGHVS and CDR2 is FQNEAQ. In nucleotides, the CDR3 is TGTGCCAGCGGCGACAGGAGTGTAACCGGGGAGCTGTTTTTT. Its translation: CASGDRSVTGELFF. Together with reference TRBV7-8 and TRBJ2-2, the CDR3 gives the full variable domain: GAGVSQSPRYKVAKRGQDVALRCDPISGHVSLFWYQQALGQGPEFLTYFQNEAQLDKSGLPSDRFFAERPEGSVSTLKIQRTQQEDSAVYLCASGDRSVTGELFFGEGSRLTVL.

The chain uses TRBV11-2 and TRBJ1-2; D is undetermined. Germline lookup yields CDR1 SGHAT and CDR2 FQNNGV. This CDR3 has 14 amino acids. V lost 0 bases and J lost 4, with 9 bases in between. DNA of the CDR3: TGTGCCAGCAGCTTAGAACTGGGGAGCTATGGCTACACCTTC. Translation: CASSLELGSYGYTF.

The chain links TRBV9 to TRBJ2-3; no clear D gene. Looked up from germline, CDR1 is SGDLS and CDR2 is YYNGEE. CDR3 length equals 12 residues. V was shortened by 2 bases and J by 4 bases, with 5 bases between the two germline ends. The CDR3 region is CASSVGADTQYF. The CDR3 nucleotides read TGTGCCAGCAGCGTGGGCGCAGATACGCAGTATTTT.

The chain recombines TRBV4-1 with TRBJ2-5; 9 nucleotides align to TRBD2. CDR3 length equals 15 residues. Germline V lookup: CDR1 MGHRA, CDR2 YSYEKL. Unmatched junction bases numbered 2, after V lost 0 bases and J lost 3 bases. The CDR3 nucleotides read TGCGCCAGCAGCCAAGACGCTAGCGGGGAAGAGACCCAGTACTTC. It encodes CASSQDASGEETQYF.

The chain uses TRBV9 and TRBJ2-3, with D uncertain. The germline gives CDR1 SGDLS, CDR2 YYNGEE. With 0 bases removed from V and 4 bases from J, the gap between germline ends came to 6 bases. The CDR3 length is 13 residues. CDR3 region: CASSVVPADTQYF. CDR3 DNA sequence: TGTGCCAGCAGCGTAGTTCCGGCAGATACGCAGTATTTT.

CDR3 DNA: TGTGCCAGCAGCTTAGTTCCGGTTGGCTACACCTTC. It yields the protein CASSLVPVGYTF. The V gene is TRBV7-9, the J gene TRBJ1-2; D gene uncertain. The ends were cut back, 1 base at V and 7 bases at J, with 7 bases in the middle. The germline gives CDR1 SEHNR, CDR2 FQNEAQ (reference sequence). This CDR3 comprises 12 residues.

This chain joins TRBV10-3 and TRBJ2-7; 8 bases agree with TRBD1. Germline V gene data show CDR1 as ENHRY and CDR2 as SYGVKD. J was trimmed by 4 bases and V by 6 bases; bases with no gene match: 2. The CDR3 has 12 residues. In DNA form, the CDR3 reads TGTGCCATCAGGACAGGGGCGTACGAGCAGTACTTC. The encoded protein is CAIRTGAYEQYF.

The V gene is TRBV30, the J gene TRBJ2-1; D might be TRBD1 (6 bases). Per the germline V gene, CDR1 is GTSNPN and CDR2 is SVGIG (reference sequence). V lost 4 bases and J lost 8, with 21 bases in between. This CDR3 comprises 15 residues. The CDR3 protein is CAWTPGTLSLDEQFF. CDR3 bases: TGTGCCTGGACCCCCGGGACACTTAGCCTCGATGAGCAGTTCTTC.

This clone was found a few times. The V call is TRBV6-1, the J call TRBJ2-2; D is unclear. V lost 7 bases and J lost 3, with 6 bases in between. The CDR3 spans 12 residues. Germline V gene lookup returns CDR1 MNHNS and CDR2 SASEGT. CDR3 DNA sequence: TGTGCCAGCACCTATTACACCGGGGAGCTGTTTTTT. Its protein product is CASTYYTGELFF.

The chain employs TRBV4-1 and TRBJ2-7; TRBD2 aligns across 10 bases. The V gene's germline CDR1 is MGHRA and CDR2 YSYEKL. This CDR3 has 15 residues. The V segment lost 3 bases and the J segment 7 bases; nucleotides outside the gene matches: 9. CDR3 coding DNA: TGCGCCAGCAGCCAGGCTGCTAGCGGGAGCTGGGAGCAGTACTTC. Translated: CASSQAASGSWEQYF.

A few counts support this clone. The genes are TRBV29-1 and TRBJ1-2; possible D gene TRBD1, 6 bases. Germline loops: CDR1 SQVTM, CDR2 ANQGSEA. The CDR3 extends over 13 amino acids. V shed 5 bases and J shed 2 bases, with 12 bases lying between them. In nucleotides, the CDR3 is TGCAGCGTTTATGCAGGGGTGAACTATGGCTACACCTTC. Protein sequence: CSVYAGVNYGYTF.

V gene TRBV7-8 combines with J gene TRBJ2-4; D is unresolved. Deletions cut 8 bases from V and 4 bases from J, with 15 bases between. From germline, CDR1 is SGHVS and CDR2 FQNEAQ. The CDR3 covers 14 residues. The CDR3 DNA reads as TGTGCCAGCGGACCGGCCGTGTCTAAAAACATTCAGTACTTC. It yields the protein CASGPAVSKNIQYF.

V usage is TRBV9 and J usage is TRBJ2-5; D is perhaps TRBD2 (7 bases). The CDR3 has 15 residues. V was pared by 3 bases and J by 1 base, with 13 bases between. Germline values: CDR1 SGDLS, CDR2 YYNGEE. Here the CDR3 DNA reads TGTGCCAGCAGCGCAGAGGGGGGGATCCAAGAGACCCAGTACTTC. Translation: CASSAEGGIQETQYF.

CDR3 amino acids: CASSRIEGAREKLFF. DNA for the CDR3: TGTGCCAGCAGCCGTATCGAGGGGGCTAGGGAAAAACTGTTTTTT. The chain uses TRBV11-2 and TRBJ1-4; 7 bases align to TRBD1. The CDR3 length is 15 residues. Germline-derived CDR1 and CDR2 are SGHAT and FQNNGV. The trim removed 5 bases at V and 8 bases at J, leaving 11 bases unmatched.

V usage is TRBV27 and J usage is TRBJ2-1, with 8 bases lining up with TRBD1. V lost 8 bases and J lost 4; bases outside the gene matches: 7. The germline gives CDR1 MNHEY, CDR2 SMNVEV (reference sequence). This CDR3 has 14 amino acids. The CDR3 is CASVRTGLYNEQFF. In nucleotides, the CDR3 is TGTGCCAGCGTGAGGACAGGGCTATACAATGAGCAGTTCTTC.